This is a list of T cell receptor beta chains from one sample in a study of control samples from healthy donors and cancer patients. Generated by immunoSEQ multiplex PCR, the TCRdb table keeps only in-frame clones and is missing some. The data contain almost 85,000 clones, 85% to 95% of them singletons. The sequencing sample was made of blood. Receptors were obtained from a woman between 18 and 29 years old in good health. Both conserved end residues are part of each CDR3. A D gene is named only where the DNA matches it firmly. Size is stated for part of the rows, as once, few or many counts, or as a class when the clone is expanded.

>NA|NA|TRBJ1-3|TRBV9
CASSVGQAQGNTIYF
TGTGCCAGCAGCGTAGGGCAAGCCCAGGGAAACACCATATATTTT
>NA|NA|TRBJ2-3|TRBV3-1/TRBV3-2
CASGLRGDTQYF
TGTGCCAGCGGACTCAGGGGAGATACGCAGTATTTT
>NA|NA|TRBJ1-3|TRBV27
CASRNPGTGNTIYF
TGTGCCAGCCGAAACCCAGGGACTGGAAACACCATATATTTT
>NA|NA|TRBJ1-4|TRBV29-1
CSVAKNEKLFF
TGCAGCGTTGCCAAGAATGAAAAACTGTTTTTT
>NA|TRBD2|TRBJ2-1|TRBV10-3
CAIRTSGGIYNEQFF
TGTGCCATCAGGACAAGCGGGGGGATTTACAATGAGCAGTTCTTC
>once|NA|TRBJ2-7|TRBV6-5
CASSYGGNEQYF
TGTGCCAGCAGTTATGGGGGTAACGAGCAGTACTTC
>NA|NA|TRBJ1-5|TRBV7-9
CASSFSGSPKQPQHF
TGTGCCAGCAGCTTTTCAGGCAGCCCAAAGCAGCCCCAGCATTTT
>NA|TRBD1|TRBJ2-2|TRBV29-1
CSVTAGTGPTGELFF
TGCAGCGTTACCGCCGGGACAGGGCCCACCGGGGAGCTGTTTTTT
>NA|NA|TRBJ1-1|TRBV2
CASSEYGENTEAFF
TGTGCCAGCAGTGAGTACGGGGAGAACACTGAAGCTTTCTTT
>NA|TRBD1|TRBJ1-4|TRBV2
CASSRDRINEKLFF
TGTGCCAGCAGTCGGGACAGAATAAATGAAAAACTGTTTTTT
>NA|TRBD1|TRBJ2-2|TRBV19
CATVDRGLSGELFF
TGTGCCACCGTGGACAGGGGGCTGTCCGGGGAGCTGTTTTTT
>NA|NA|TRBJ1-2|TRBV15
CATSASEGGLLYGYTF
TGTGCCACCAGCGCCTCGGAGGGGGGGCTTCTCTATGGCTACACCTTC
>few|TRBD2|TRBJ2-2|TRBV7-2
CASSSDSGLAHKNTGELFF
TGTGCCAGCAGTAGCGACTCTGGACTAGCGCACAAGAACACCGGGGAGCTGTTTTTT
>few|NA|TRBJ2-7|TRBV28
CASSPDYRRGEQYF
TGTGCCAGCAGTCCGGACTACCGCCGGGGGGAGCAGTACTTC
>NA|TRBD2|TRBJ2-1|TRBV7-8
CASSFPGLAGGVVNEQFF
TGTGCCAGCAGCTTCCCGGGACTAGCGGGAGGGGTGGTAAATGAGCAGTTCTTC
>once|TRBD1|TRBJ1-5|TRBV28
CASREGTGVFQPQHF
TGTGCCAGCAGGGAAGGGACAGGGGTTTTTCAGCCCCAGCATTTT
>NA|NA|TRBJ1-3|TRBV24-1
CATSAGTHSGNTIYF
TGTGCCACCAGTGCAGGGACACACTCTGGAAACACCATATATTTT
>NA|TRBD1|TRBJ1-6|TRBV5-1
CASSLAPPGQGNSPLHF
TGCGCCAGCAGCTTGGCCCCCCCGGGACAGGGGAATTCACCCCTCCACTTT
>NA|NA|TRBJ2-5|TRBV4-3
CASSLKTGTSGETQYF
TGCGCCAGCAGCCTCAAAACCGGGACCTCGGGAGAGACCCAGTACTTC
>NA|NA|TRBJ1-4|TRBV5-1
CASSLLAGNVKFEKLFF
TGCGCCAGCAGCTTGTTGGCAGGGAATGTTAAGTTTGAAAAACTGTTTTTT
>once|TRBD2|TRBJ2-1|TRBV5-4
CASRGRPSGRADNEQFF
TGTGCCAGCCGGGGCCGACCTAGCGGGAGGGCCGATAATGAGCAGTTCTTC
>once|TRBD1|TRBJ1-2|TRBV2
CASSEANRGGYGYTF
TGTGCCAGCAGTGAAGCCAACAGGGGTGGCTATGGCTACACCTTC
>once|NA|TRBJ2-6|TRBV6-1
CASSDVGANVLTF
TGTGCCAGCAGTGACGTCGGGGCCAACGTCCTGACTTTC
>NA|NA|TRBJ1-6|TRBV5-1
CASSLEESGAISPLHF
TGCGCCAGCAGCTTAGAGGAGTCTGGGGCCATTTCACCCCTCCACTTT
>NA|TRBD1|TRBJ2-1|TRBV28
CASRHGQGTSYNEQFF
TGTGCCAGCAGGCATGGACAGGGTACCTCCTACAATGAGCAGTTCTTC
>NA|TRBD1|TRBJ1-2|TRBV10-3
CAITHNQGARFVYTF
TGTGCCATCACCCATAACCAGGGGGCGAGGTTTGTCTACACCTTC
>NA|NA|TRBJ1-3|TRBV7-8
CASRSTGTDRSGNTIYF
TGTGCCAGCAGATCCACCGGGACCGACCGATCTGGAAACACCATATATTTT
>NA|NA|TRBJ1-3|TRBV28
CASSQGGPGIGNTIYF
TGTGCCAGCAGTCAAGGAGGCCCCGGCATCGGAAACACCATATATTTT